The clone carrying this TCR beta chain was seen only once. Its antigen is not identified. The sample originates from a study of OX40 agonist ivuxolimab in advanced cancers. In the study overall: In this cohort, patients received ivuxolimab, an agonistic anti-OX40 (CD134) antibody.

Assay used: immunoSEQ multiplex PCR; TCRdb lists only in-frame clones, some missing. Altogether roughly 60,000 clones are present, over 75% being singletons, with the ten largest covering 5.2%. Findings and limits, study-wide: Low normalized clonal expansion also occurred in some nonresponding patients. Clonal expansion was among the lowest in partial responders at 0.1-3.0 mg/kg, especially CD8+.

CDR3 size: 14 residues. CDR1 SGHRS and CDR2 YFSETQ come from the germline V gene. The J segment lost 1 base and the V segment lost 4 bases, leaving 1 base of the junction unmatched. Cycle 7 day 1, cycle 4 day 1, and baseline were the timepoints at which blood was sampled. The sequences come from CD4+ or CD8+ T cells sorted from blood, collected in a trial of the OX40 agonist ivuxolimab. This receptor was taken from an adult with an advanced solid tumor such as melanoma, head and neck, liver or kidney cancer. The V call is TRBV5-1, the J call TRBJ2-3; 9 positions match TRBD1. This CDR3 reads CASSRDRGTDTQYF. CDR3 nucleotide sequence: TGCGCCAGCAGCCGGGACAGGGGCACAGATACGCAGTATTTT.